This record covers a single T cell receptor (beta chain). Its antigen remains undetermined. Base qualities are not provided; no much larger clone lies one nucleotide away. The sample originates from a study of T cell responses to AZD1222 COVID-19 vaccine (dated by TCRdb to the early 2020s). For context, the study as a whole: AZD1222 recipients with second doses at about 4 weeks or about 12 weeks were pooled, because spike-specific TCR depth and breadth did not differ between schedules. Trial participants were enrolled by age into subgroups of 18-55, 56-69 and 70-plus years, and around 150, 28 and 57 TCR-sequenced participants, respectively, were included in these subgroups. A total of 230 to 250 trial participants underwent TCR sequencing, of whom about 210 had received two doses of AZD1222 and approximately 26 had received two doses of the MenACWY control vaccine. Study-wide findings and limitations: In the small 56-69-year group, the increase in depth fell short of significance, most likely because of low power. No day 14 peak-response samples were available, so repertoires were characterized only after the peak T cell response. Vaccine-associated CD4 TCRs spanned the whole spike protein, with dominant responses in regions 160-218 and 743-854. Participants were mostly white British, with more females than males. The authors suggested clonal diversity may have been underestimated. Epitopes outside the regions mutated in the B.1.351 and B.1.1.7 variants were reportedly recognized by nearly half of the unique spike-specific TCRs. A significant rise in spike-specific TCR breadth and depth was observed after two AZD1222 doses relative to day 0 and relative to MenACWY recipients. Only five to seven AZD1222 recipients were SARS-CoV-2 seropositive at baseline, limiting conclusions about previously exposed vaccinees.

The CDR3 spans 12 residues, from the cysteine through the phenylalanine. Only the CDR3 DNA is retained, 36 bases long and in frame from the first base. CDR1 MDHEN and CDR2 SYDVKM were looked up in the germline V gene. Cut back by 7 bases and 6 bases, the V and J ends lie 13 bases apart. The CDR3 regions of human TCRbeta chains were analyzed by immunosequencing. The study's processing was this. TCRs in the repertoires were compared against a reference library of SARS-CoV-2-specific TCRs that had been generated with the MIRA antigen-specificity platform. Breadth meant the fraction of unique TCRs that were SARS-CoV-2-associated, whereas depth meant the fraction of total T cells that were SARS-CoV-2-associated. Using the MIRA data, every spike-specific TCR was mapped to the spike region that the TCR reacted to and assigned to either a CD4 or a CD8 class. Log10-transformed breadth and depth values were compared by one-way ANOVA with Sidak's multiple comparisons tests. Entries here come from immuneACCESS through TCRdb and include only in-frame sequences with V and J called. Some clones fail to appear in such tables; in the studies checked, an unresolved V gene covers under half of the shortfall, and the cause of the remainder is unknown. V and J calls and clone size are copied from that table; D and trimming were computed from the DNA. This sample comprises about 140,000 clones, approximately 90% of them detected only once. In total, the top ten clones hold about 3% of the sample.

This sample's time point label indicates: baseline before first vaccination. Vaccinee samples came from UK trials COV001 and COV002, including a single-blind randomized controlled phase 2/3 trial of AZD1222 (ChAdOx1 nCoV-19) in healthy adults. Trial participant PBMC samples were collected at day 0 and day 28 after the second dose for TCRbeta chain sequencing. The chain employs TRBV28 and TRBJ2-7, with TRBD1 perhaps the D gene, on 6 matching bases. The clonotype comes from an adult in good health. Sequencing was performed on peripheral blood, taken on day 0 of AZD1222 vaccination. The sequenced DNA is TGTGCCAGCACACAGGGAAGGCGCGAGCAGTACTTC. It is translated as CASTQGRREQYF.